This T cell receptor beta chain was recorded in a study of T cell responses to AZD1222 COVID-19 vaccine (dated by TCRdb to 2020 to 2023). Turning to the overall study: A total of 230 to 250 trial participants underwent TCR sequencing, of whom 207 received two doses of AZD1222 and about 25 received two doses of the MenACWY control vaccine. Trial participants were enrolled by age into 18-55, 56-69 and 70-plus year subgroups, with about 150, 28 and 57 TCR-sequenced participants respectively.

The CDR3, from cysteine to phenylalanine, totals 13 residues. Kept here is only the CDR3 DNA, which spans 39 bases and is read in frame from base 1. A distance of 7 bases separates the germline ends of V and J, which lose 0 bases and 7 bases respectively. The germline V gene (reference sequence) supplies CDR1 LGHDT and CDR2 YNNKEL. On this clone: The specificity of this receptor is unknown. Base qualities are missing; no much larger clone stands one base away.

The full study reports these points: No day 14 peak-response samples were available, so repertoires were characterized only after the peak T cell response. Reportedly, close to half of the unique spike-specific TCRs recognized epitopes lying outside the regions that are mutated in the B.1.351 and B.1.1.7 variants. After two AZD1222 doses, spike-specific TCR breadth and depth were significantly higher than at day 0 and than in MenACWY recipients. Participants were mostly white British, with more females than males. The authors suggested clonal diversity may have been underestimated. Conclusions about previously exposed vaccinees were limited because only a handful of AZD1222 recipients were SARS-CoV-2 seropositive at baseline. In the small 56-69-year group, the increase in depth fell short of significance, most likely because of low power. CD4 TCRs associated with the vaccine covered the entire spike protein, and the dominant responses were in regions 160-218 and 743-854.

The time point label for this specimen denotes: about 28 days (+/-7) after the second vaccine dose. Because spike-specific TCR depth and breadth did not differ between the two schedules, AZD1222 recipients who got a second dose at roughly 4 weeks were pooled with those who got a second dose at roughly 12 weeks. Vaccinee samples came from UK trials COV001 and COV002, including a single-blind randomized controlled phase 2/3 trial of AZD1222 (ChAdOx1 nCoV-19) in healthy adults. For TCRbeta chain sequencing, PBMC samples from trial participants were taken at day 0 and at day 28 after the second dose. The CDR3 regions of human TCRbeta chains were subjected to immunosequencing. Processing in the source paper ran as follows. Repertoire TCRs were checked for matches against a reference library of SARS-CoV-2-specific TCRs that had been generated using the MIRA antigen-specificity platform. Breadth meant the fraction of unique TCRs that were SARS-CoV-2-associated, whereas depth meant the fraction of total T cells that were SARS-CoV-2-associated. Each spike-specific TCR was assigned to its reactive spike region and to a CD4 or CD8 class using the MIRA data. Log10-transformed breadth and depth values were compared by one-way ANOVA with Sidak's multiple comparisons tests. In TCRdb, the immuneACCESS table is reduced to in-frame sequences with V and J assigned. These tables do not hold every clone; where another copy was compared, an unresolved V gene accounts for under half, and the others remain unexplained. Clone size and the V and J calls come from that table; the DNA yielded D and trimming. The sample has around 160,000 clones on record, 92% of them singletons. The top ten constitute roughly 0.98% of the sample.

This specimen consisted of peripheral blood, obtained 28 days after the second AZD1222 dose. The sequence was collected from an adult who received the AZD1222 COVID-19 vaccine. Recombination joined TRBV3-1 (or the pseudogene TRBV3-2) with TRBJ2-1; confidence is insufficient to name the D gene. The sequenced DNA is TGTGCCAGCAGCCAAGATACCCGGAATGAGCAGTTCTTC. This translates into CASSQDTRNEQFF.